The present TCR beta chain was sequenced within a study of Ad26.COV2.S vaccination and SARS-CoV-2 variants. On the study more broadly: The donor participated in the COV1001 trial, in its Ad26.COV2.S arm. The study gave Ad26.COV2.S intramuscularly, once or twice 56 days apart. Overall study findings and caveats: Placebo and vaccine recipients had non-spike TCR breadth that was similar.

Regarding treatment: approximately 18 received Ad26.COV2.S at low or high dose, single or two shots; 5 received placebo; per-sample allocation not given. Sampling was done on day 63 after the first vaccine or placebo injection. Donor was an adult aged 18-55 years in Boston. This clone was observed a single time. Its antigen remains unknown. The assay was immunoSEQ multiplex PCR, and TCRdb's table has in-frame clones only and misses some. The sample includes a few hundred thousand clones, roughly four fifths of them seen just once. The CDR3 consists of 16 residues. Germline CDR1 and CDR2: SGHTA and FQGNSA. J gave up 7 bases and V 4 bases, and 8 bases lay outside the gene matches.

J is TRBJ1-6 and V is TRBV7-2, with TRBD1 matching 9 bases. This receptor was taken from a person between 18 and 65 years old who received the Ad26.COV2.S COVID-19 vaccine or a placebo. Sample: peripheral blood, taken in a trial of Ad26.COV2.S vaccine versus placebo. This CDR3 is CASSSQGAYGNSPLHF. CDR3 nucleotides: TGTGCCAGCAGCTCACAGGGGGCTTATGGAAATTCACCCCTCCACTTT.